This TCR beta chain was recovered during a study of cytomegalovirus exposure and HLA in healthy donors. Study observations and caveats: Several top significant clusters appeared, in a later analysis, to be linked to common viral pathogens.

Primers: 60 Vbeta forward and 13 Jbeta reverse. Only in-frame clones appear in the TCRdb table, and some are missing; sequencing was by immunoSEQ multiplex PCR. The table shows around 160,000 clones, with around 70% occurring only once. Donors were nominally healthy when sampled, though unrecorded immune exposures were likely. The V gene lost 7 bases and the J gene lost 6 bases, with 15 bases spanning the gap. Germline V lookup: CDR1 SNHLY, CDR2 FYNNEI. There are 14 residues in the CDR3. Remarks on this clone: Its antigen is still unknown.

The chain links TRBV2 to TRBJ2-2; TRBD2 might be the D (5 bases). The sequencing input was PBMCs. This sequence was found in a man aged 18 to 30 in good health and CMV-seropositive. CDR3 sequence (DNA): TGTGCCAGCAACGCAGCGATTAGCGCCGGGGAGCTGTTTTTT. This gives the protein CASNAAISAGELFF.